This T cell receptor (beta chain) was retrieved from a study of CD8 T cells in ankylosing spondylitis. The CDR3 spans 15 residues. Per the germline V gene, CDR1 is MNHNS and CDR2 is SASEGT. Trimming removed 7 bases from V and 7 bases from J; junction bases left unmatched: 6. TCRdb itself ran the 5' RACE reads through MiXCR, one entry per CDR3 protein. The data show 310,000 or so distinct CDR3 sequences, roughly 20% seen once. Source material: blood, either unsorted or a sorted T cell fraction (not recorded which). This chain connects TRBV6-1 to TRBJ2-1; 14 nucleotides match TRBD2. This receptor was obtained from a male donor with ankylosing spondylitis or in good health (not recorded which). This CDR3 reads CASTGRTSGGNEQFF. CDR3 DNA: TGTGCCAGCACCGGACGGACTAGCGGGGGGAATGAGCAGTTCTTC.